These T cell receptor beta chains were read from a single sample in a study of graft-versus-host responses after intestinal transplantation. TCRdb's table, derived via immunoSEQ multiplex PCR, lists solely in-frame clones and lacks some. The table includes around 87,000 clones, about nine tenths detected once. Their target antigens are unknown. This specimen consisted of unstimulated CD8+ T cells sorted from spleen or lymph node cells, obtained before transplant. The receptors originated from a human donor who was the organ donor for an intestinal transplant. Each CDR3 is given with its conserved first and last residue. D genes are given only for firm matches. The size field is filled for only some rows; it gives once, few, many or a size class.

D gene	clone size	V gene	J gene	CDR3 length	CDR3 protein	CDR3 DNA
.	.	TRBV29-1	TRBJ2-5	14	CSVELRASQETQYF	TGCAGCGTTGAATTGCGGGCCTCACAAGAGACCCAGTACTTC
.	.	TRBV6-1	TRBJ1-5	15	CATDGGGGTNQPQHF	TGTGCCACGGACGGGGGCGGGGGAACCAATCAGCCCCAGCATTTT
.	once	TRBV2	TRBJ2-2	16	CASSEALGHITGELFF	TGTGCCAGCAGTGAAGCGCTGGGACATATCACCGGGGAGCTGTTTTTT
.	once	TRBV19	TRBJ1-1	13	CASSIGGNTEAFF	TGTGCCAGTAGTATCGGAGGGAACACTGAAGCTTTCTTT
.	.	TRBV6-6	TRBJ1-1	13	CASSFREGAEAFF	TGTGCCAGCAGTTTTAGAGAGGGGGCTGAAGCTTTCTTT
.	once	TRBV15	TRBJ2-3	12	CAAGGNTDTQYF	TGTGCCGCAGGCGGGAACACAGATACGCAGTATTTT
.	.	TRBV6-1	TRBJ2-7	12	CASSAHTYEQYF	TGTGCCAGCAGTGCGCATACCTACGAGCAGTACTTC
.	.	TRBV6-1	TRBJ1-5	15	CASSEIGQIDQPQHF	TGTGCCAGCAGTGAAATAGGACAGATCGATCAGCCCCAGCATTTT
TRBD2	medium-sized	TRBV2	TRBJ2-1	14	CASSSLAGAGEQFF	TGTGCCAGCAGTTCCCTAGCGGGGGCTGGTGAGCAGTTCTTC
.	.	TRBV19	TRBJ1-2	15	CASSIGLGGSDGYTF	TGTGCCAGTAGTATAGGGTTGGGGGGAAGTGATGGCTACACCTTC
.	.	TRBV27	TRBJ1-1	13	CASSLGFNTEAFF	TGTGCCAGCAGTTTAGGCTTCAACACTGAAGCTTTCTTT
TRBD1	.	TRBV4-3	TRBJ1-1	14	CASSPDRVRTEAFF	TGCGCCAGCAGCCCGGACAGGGTACGGACTGAAGCTTTCTTT
.	.	TRBV27	TRBJ1-2	14	CASSSPGVDYGYTF	TGTGCCAGCAGTTCCCCCGGGGTCGACTATGGCTACACCTTC
.	.	TRBV27	TRBJ2-5	11	CASSPEETQYF	TGTGCCAGCAGTCCTGAAGAGACCCAGTACTTC
.	.	TRBV5-6	TRBJ2-7	17	CASSLVRESLSAYEQYF	TGTGCCAGCAGCTTGGTACGGGAATCGCTTTCAGCTTACGAGCAGTACTTC
TRBD1	.	TRBV5-1	TRBJ2-7	15	CASSSTGGGNYEQYF	TGCGCCAGCAGCAGTACAGGGGGCGGAAACTACGAGCAGTACTTC
.	.	TRBV1	TRBJ2-3	16	CTSSQGGGTTTDTQYF	TGCACCAGCAGCCAAGGCGGGGGAACCACCACAGATACGCAGTATTTT
.	.	TRBV2	TRBJ2-7	12	CASSELPNEQYF	TGTGCCAGCAGTGAATTGCCTAACGAGCAGTACTTC
.	.	TRBV5-8	TRBJ2-5	14	CASSYYPARWTQYF	TGTGCCAGCAGCTACTACCCGGCAAGGTGGACCCAGTACTTC
.	.	TRBV4-1	TRBJ1-4	17	CASSQGRKRTEHEKLFF	TGCGCCAGCAGCCAGGGCCGAAAACGTACGGAACATGAAAAACTGTTTTTT
TRBD1	once	TRBV19	TRBJ2-7	15	CASSYGGTGDYEQYF	TGTGCCAGTAGCTACGGGGGGACAGGGGACTACGAGCAGTACTTC
.	.	TRBV4-1	TRBJ2-1	17	CASSQEGGGAVGNEQFF	TGCGCCAGCAGCCAAGAAGGGGGCGGGGCCGTAGGCAATGAGCAGTTCTTC
TRBD1	.	TRBV27	TRBJ1-1	15	CASQAATGGFTEAFF	TGTGCCAGCCAGGCCGCGACAGGGGGCTTCACTGAAGCTTTCTTT
.	few	TRBV7-6	TRBJ2-7	13	CASSFDGGYEQYF	TGTGCCAGCAGCTTTGACGGGGGCTACGAGCAGTACTTC
.	.	TRBV4-2	TRBJ2-1	14	CASSQGAGLNEQFF	TGTGCCAGCAGCCAGGGGGCAGGTCTCAATGAGCAGTTCTTC
TRBD1	once	TRBV19	TRBJ1-2	14	CASSIAGQEYGYTF	TGTGCCAGTAGTATAGCGGGACAGGAATATGGCTACACCTTC
.	.	TRBV7-3	TRBJ2-1	16	CASSLNAGDAYNEQFF	TGTGCCAGCAGCTTAAATGCAGGCGACGCCTACAATGAGCAGTTCTTC
TRBD1	.	TRBV14	TRBJ1-6	24	CASSQPGAIQGVRLVKVPNSPLHF	TGTGCCAGCAGCCAACCAGGGGCAATCCAGGGGGTGAGACTGGTTAAGGTGCCTAATTCACCCCTCCACTTT
.	once	TRBV7-9	TRBJ1-1	13	CASSLQGSTEAFF	TGTGCCAGCAGCTTACAGGGGTCAACTGAAGCTTTCTTT
.	many	TRBV14	TRBJ1-1	15	CASSQYQGTTLEAFF	TGTGCCAGCAGCCAATATCAGGGGACCACCCTCGAAGCTTTCTTT
.	.	TRBV4-1	TRBJ2-1	15	CASSQALTPYNEQFF	TGCGCCAGCAGCCAAGCATTGACACCCTACAATGAGCAGTTCTTC
TRBD1	.	TRBV6-1	TRBJ1-1	13	CASRTGVDTEAFF	TGTGCCAGCAGAACAGGGGTCGACACTGAAGCTTTCTTT
.	.	TRBV7-2	TRBJ2-3	15	CASSYGTTSTDTQYF	TGTGCCAGCAGCTACGGGACAACCAGCACAGATACGCAGTATTTT
.	once	TRBV28	TRBJ1-5	14	CASSFRGGDQPQHF	TGTGCCAGCAGTTTTCGGGGGGGGGATCAGCCCCAGCATTTT
.	.	TRBV4-1	TRBJ1-6	15	CASSPPGVWDSPLHF	TGCGCCAGCAGCCCACCAGGGGTTTGGGATTCACCCCTCCACTTT
.	.	TRBV28	TRBJ1-4	15	CASSSAESINEKLFF	TGTGCCAGCTCCTCGGCGGAATCAATTAATGAAAAACTGTTTTTT
.	.	TRBV28	TRBJ1-1	13	CASLGQMNTEAFF	TGTGCCAGCCTCGGACAGATGAACACTGAAGCTTTCTTT
.	.	TRBV28	TRBJ1-4	15	CASSFWQGPNEKLFF	TGTGCCAGCAGTTTCTGGCAGGGTCCTAATGAAAAACTGTTTTTT
.	.	TRBV7-8	TRBJ1-4	13	CASTGATNEKLFF	TGTGCCAGCACAGGGGCGACTAATGAAAAACTGTTTTTT
TRBD2	.	TRBV4-1	TRBJ2-5	16	CASSYIAGVNQETQYF	TGCGCCAGCAGTTATATAGCGGGGGTCAACCAAGAGACCCAGTACTTC
TRBD2	.	TRBV9	TRBJ2-7	15	CASSVPGGFSYEQYF	TGTGCCAGCAGCGTACCGGGGGGATTCTCCTACGAGCAGTACTTC
TRBD1	once	TRBV4-2	TRBJ1-1	16	CASSQETAGTGAPAFF	TGTGCCAGCAGCCAAGAGACTGCCGGGACAGGAGCCCCAGCTTTCTTT
TRBD1	.	TRBV4-3	TRBJ1-2	16	CASSQGRLRGLYGYTF	TGCGCCAGCAGCCAAGGAAGGCTGAGGGGGCTCTATGGCTACACCTTC
TRBD1	.	TRBV7-9	TRBJ2-3	17	CASSLPGQDSSTDTQYF	TGTGCCAGCAGCCTCCCCGGACAGGACTCTAGCACAGATACGCAGTATTTT
TRBD1	few	TRBV5-4	TRBJ1-4	15	CASSLDRGLNEKLFF	TGTGCCAGCAGCCTCGACAGGGGCCTTAATGAAAAACTGTTTTTT
.	.	TRBV6-5	TRBJ1-1	13	CASSQGVATEAFF	TGTGCCAGCAGTCAAGGGGTGGCCACTGAAGCTTTCTTT
.	.	TRBV9	TRBJ1-3	14	CASSPPSSGNTIYF	TGTGCCAGCAGCCCTCCCAGCTCTGGAAACACCATATATTTT
.	.	TRBV2	TRBJ2-1	12	CASSDRVDEQFF	TGTGCCAGCAGTGACAGGGTCGATGAGCAGTTCTTC
TRBD1	.	TRBV19	TRBJ2-7	15	CASSIGQGVSYEQYF	TGTGCCAGTAGTATTGGACAGGGAGTATCCTACGAGCAGTACTTC
.	.	TRBV9	TRBJ2-1	20	CASSARFAGAKLDSYNEQFF	TGTGCCAGCAGCGCCCGCTTTGCGGGGGCCAAGCTAGATTCCTACAATGAGCAGTTCTTC